The T cell receptor (beta chain) under discussion was sequenced for a study of shared clonotypes between healthy human individuals. Study outcomes and limitations: The study generally estimated greater richness for naive than memory subsets. It was the few donors that limited the genetic and exposure-history diversity represented. Rarefaction demonstrated incomplete sorted-subset sequencing despite large depth.

The CDR3 consists of 14 residues. Germline loops: CDR1 MNHEY, CDR2 SVGAGI. Trimming took 2 bases from V and 2 from J, leaving 9 bases between them. CD4+ cell separation produced CD45RA+ naive and CD45RA-negative memory subsets. At least ten counts were recorded for this clone. Its antigen is still unknown. Sequencing was performed with immunoSEQ multiplex PCR; in TCRdb, only in-frame clones are kept and a portion is missing. The sample includes hundreds of thousands of clones, 60% to 80% of them seen just once. The chain couples TRBV6-5 to TRBJ1-2; D unresolved. The TCR comes from a woman in her thirties in good health. The sequencing input was memory CD4+ T cells sorted from blood. As for subset: CD45RA-negative fraction. The CDR3 here is CASSYGRVNYGYTF. The CDR3 DNA is TGTGCCAGCAGTTACGGGAGGGTGAACTATGGCTACACCTTC.